Below are 27 T cell receptor beta chains sequenced from a single sample in a study of blood T cell repertoires in COVID-19. Here immunoSEQ multiplex PCR was the method, and the copy in TCRdb shows in-frame clones only, minus some. The sample consists of 250,000 to 300,000 clones, about nine tenths of them appearing once. Sequences were obtained from peripheral blood. These receptors were taken from a woman aged 40 to 50 who had recovered from COVID-19.

The chain links TRBV3-1 (or the pseudogene TRBV3-2) to TRBJ2-3, with 9 bases aligning to TRBD1. The germline CDR1 and CDR2 sequences are LGHDT and YNNKEL (reference sequence). The CDR3 is 14 amino acids. V dropped 6 bases and J dropped 0; count of bases not matched to a gene: 1. This chain's CDR3 is CASRGQGSTDTQYF. The DNA of the CDR3 is TGTGCCAGCAGGGGACAGGGTAGCACAGATACGCAGTATTTT.

The count of this clone is one. In nucleotides, the CDR3 is TGTGCCAGCACACAGGGGTTGGATCAGCCCCAGCATTTT. Its protein is CASTQGLDQPQHF. This chain uses TRBV7-8 with TRBJ1-5, with TRBD1 matching over 7 bases. Looked up from germline, CDR1 is SGHVS and CDR2 is FQNEAQ. The CDR3 spans 13 residues. V trimming: 7 bases; J trimming: 5 bases; junction bases outside the gene matches: 5.

This clone was seen a single time. The J gene is TRBJ1-1, the V gene TRBV29-1, with TRBD1 identical over 8 bases. This CDR3 contains 15 residues. The junction had 10 bases not matched to a gene; V was cut back by 4 bases and J by 3 bases. Germline V gives CDR1 SQVTM, CDR2 ANQGSEA. Here the CDR3 DNA reads TGCAGCGTTGGGGGATCTTCAGGGGGCCACACTGAAGCTTTCTTT. Protein: CSVGGSSGGHTEAFF.

V and J are TRBV5-8 and TRBJ2-1; 8 bases match TRBD2. This CDR3 has 16 residues. The ends lost 5 bases at V and 7 bases at J; junction bases unmatched: 14. Germline CDR1 and CDR2: SGHTS and YDEGEE. CDR3 protein: CASRATLAGFVNEQFF. The CDR3 DNA sequence: TGTGCCAGCAGGGCCACTTTAGCGGGGTTTGTAAATGAGCAGTTCTTC.

CDR3 protein: CASSSLATSSYNEQFF. For the CDR3, the DNA is TGTGCCAGCAGTTCGCTAGCGACCAGCTCCTACAATGAGCAGTTCTTC. This chain joins TRBV27 and TRBJ2-1; perhaps TRBD2 as D (6 bases). The CDR3 totals 16 residues. Trimming stripped 4 bases from V and 0 bases from J, with 13 bases between. The germline V gene has CDR1 MNHEY and CDR2 SMNVEV (reference sequence).

This chain links TRBV11-3 with TRBJ2-7; TRBD1 agrees at 8 bases. Germline trimming cut 1 base from V and 6 bases from J; bases unmatched to any gene: 2. Germline V gene data show CDR1 as SGHNT and CDR2 as YENEEA. This CDR3 is built from 13 residues. This chain's CDR3 is CASSLGQGAEQYF. CDR3 in DNA: TGTGCCAGCAGCTTAGGGCAGGGGGCCGAGCAGTACTTC.

This sequence joins TRBV28 and TRBJ2-7; 8 bases map to TRBD2. J gave up 5 bases and V 5 bases, and 8 bases lay outside the gene matches. The CDR3 covers 14 residues. Germline V lookup: CDR1 MDHEN, CDR2 SYDVKM. This CDR3 reads CASSAPSGSDEQYF. In DNA form, the CDR3 reads TGTGCCAGCAGTGCCCCCAGCGGGAGTGACGAGCAGTACTTC.

This chain connects TRBV27 to TRBJ2-7; D is possibly TRBD2 (5 bases). This CDR3 contains 14 residues. V dropped 7 bases and J dropped 1 base, with 14 bases sitting between them. Per germline, CDR1 MNHEY and CDR2 SMNVEV (reference sequence). The CDR3 nucleotides are TGTGCCAGCACTCTATTTCCGGGGTCCTACGAGCAGTACTTC. It yields the protein CASTLFPGSYEQYF.

The chain is built from TRBV2 and TRBJ1-2; D is ambiguous. Germline V gene lookup returns CDR1 SNHLY and CDR2 FYNNEI. Trimming stripped 2 bases from V and 1 base from J, with 11 bases between. This CDR3 has 15 residues. The CDR3 DNA follows: TGTGCCAGCAGTGAAAAGAGGGTTTATAACTATGGCTACACCTTC. Protein product: CASSEKRVYNYGYTF.

V is TRBV24-1 and J is TRBJ2-7, with TRBD1 as a possible D gene (6 bases). CDR3 length: 15 amino acids. Germline lookup yields CDR1 KGHDR and CDR2 SFDVKD. V was pared by 3 bases and J by 5 bases, with 16 bases between. In DNA form, the CDR3 reads TGTGCCACCAGTGATCCCCGACAGGAATCGCACGAGCAGTACTTC. Its translation is CATSDPRQESHEQYF.

The rearrangement joins TRBV5-1 to TRBJ2-7; 8 positions agree with TRBD1. V was pared by 2 bases and J by 6 bases, with 7 bases of the junction left unmatched. The germline V gene has CDR1 SGHRS and CDR2 YFSETQ. The CDR3 is made up of 14 amino acids. The CDR3 nucleotides read TGCGCCAGCAGCTTAGCGACAGGGGTCCTCGAGCAGTACTTC. The encoded protein is CASSLATGVLEQYF.

This chain uses TRBV6-5 with TRBJ2-2, with a weak D call TRBD2 (6 bases). The CDR3 sequence is 16 residues long. Germline V gives CDR1 MNHEY, CDR2 SVGAGI. V lost 0 bases, J lost 5 bases, and 13 bases lay in between. CDR3 residues: CASSYSEGVGTGELFF. For the CDR3, the DNA is TGTGCCAGCAGTTACTCGGAGGGCGTGGGAACCGGGGAGCTGTTTTTT.

This clone turned up a few times. J is TRBJ2-5 and V is TRBV7-3; 7 bases fit TRBD2. V dropped 5 bases and J dropped 5; count of bases not matched to a gene: 5. Germline V gene data show CDR1 as SGHTA and CDR2 as FQGTGA. The CDR3 runs 13 residues. The CDR3 DNA reads as TGTGCCAGCAGCCAGGGAGGGAGGGAGACCCAGTACTTC. The encoded protein is CASSQGGRETQYF.

The rearrangement joins TRBV7-9 to TRBJ2-3; 8 nucleotides align to TRBD2. CDR1 is SEHNR and CDR2 is FQNEAQ in the germline V gene (reference sequence). CDR3 length: 15 residues. The V segment lost 2 bases and the J segment 4 bases; nucleotides outside the gene matches: 5. The CDR3 sequence is CASSLSGTRADTQYF. For the CDR3, the DNA is TGTGCCAGCAGCTTATCTGGGACTAGAGCAGATACGCAGTATTTT. Full variable domain (rest looked up from reference TRBV7-9 and TRBJ2-3): DTGVSQNPRHKITKRGQNVTFRCDPISEHNRLYWYRQTLGQGPEFLTYFQNEAQLEKSRLLSDRFSAERPKGSFSTLEIQRTEQGDSAMYLCASSLSGTRADTQYFGPGTRLTVL.

The genes are TRBV7-2 and TRBJ2-1; 11 bases are a match to TRBD2. This CDR3 is 15 amino acids long. With V trimmed by 5 bases and J by 4 bases, 4 bases remained unmatched. The germline V gene encodes CDR1 SGHTA and CDR2 FQGNSA. CDR3 residues: CASSQTSGRYNEQFF. The DNA for the CDR3 is TGTGCCAGCAGCCAAACTAGCGGGAGATACAATGAGCAGTTCTTC.

The V call is TRBV28, the J call TRBJ1-1; tentatively, D is TRBD1 (6 bases). This CDR3 has 15 residues. V gave up 4 bases and J gave up 4 bases, with 16 bases separating them. Per germline, CDR1 MDHEN and CDR2 SYDVKM. This CDR3 is CASSSPTGRLTEAFF. Written as DNA, the CDR3 is TGTGCCAGCAGTTCACCTACAGGGCGACTCACTGAAGCTTTCTTT. Together with reference TRBV28 and TRBJ1-1, the CDR3 gives the full variable domain: DVKVTQSSRYLVKRTGEKVFLECVQDMDHENMFWYRQDPGLGLRLIYFSYDVKMKEKGDIPEGYSVSREKKERFSLILESASTNQTSMYLCASSSPTGRLTEAFFGQGTRLTVV.

V is TRBV10-2 and J is TRBJ2-3; the D gene is possibly TRBD1 (7 bases). The germline V gene encodes CDR1 WSHSY and CDR2 SAAADI. The CDR3 covers 18 residues. V was clipped by 0 bases and J by 4 bases, with 20 bases between them. CDR3 bases: TGCGCCAGCAGTGAGTCGATCTCGTTCGGCGGGACAGCAGATACGCAGTATTTT. Protein: CASSESISFGGTADTQYF.

This rearrangement joins TRBV28 to TRBJ2-7; 10 bases align to TRBD1. There are 14 residues in the CDR3. The V segment lost 2 bases and the J segment 2 bases; nucleotides outside the gene matches: 0. Per the germline V gene, CDR1 is MDHEN and CDR2 is SYDVKM. The CDR3 DNA reads TGTGCCAGCAGTTTAGGACAGGGGGCCTACGAGCAGTACTTC. Its translation is CASSLGQGAYEQYF.

The chain recombines TRBV27 with TRBJ2-7; 9 bases are a match to TRBD2. V gave up 6 bases and J gave up 4 bases; unmatched junction bases: 7. CDR1 is MNHEY, CDR2 SMNVEV, per germline (reference sequence). The CDR3 has 14 amino acids. CDR3 sequence reads: CASSTTSGLYEQYF. DNA for the CDR3: TGTGCCAGCAGCACCACTAGCGGGCTATACGAGCAGTACTTC.

The rearrangement links TRBV9 to TRBJ1-5, with D unclear. The CDR3 consists of 14 residues. V was shortened by 2 bases and J by 3 bases, with 9 bases between the two germline ends. In germline, CDR1 is SGDLS, CDR2 YYNGEE. CDR3 sequence: CASSVGGNNQPQHF. The CDR3 DNA is TGTGCCAGCAGCGTCGGCGGTAACAATCAGCCCCAGCATTTT. The whole variable domain, remainder taken from reference TRBV9 and TRBJ1-5, is DSGVTQTPKHLITATGQRVTLRCSPRSGDLSVYWYQQSLDQGLQFLIQYYNGEERAKGNILERFSAQQFPDLHSELNLSSLELGDSALYFCASSVGGNNQPQHFGDGTRLSIL.

The chain has TRBV2 and TRBJ1-3; tentatively, D is TRBD1 (5 bases). This CDR3 has 16 residues. V lost 4 bases, J lost 0 bases, and 13 bases lay in between. Germline V lookup: CDR1 SNHLY, CDR2 FYNNEI. CDR3 DNA sequence: TGTGCCAGCAGTGTTTTTGGGCAGGGCTCTGGAAACACCATATATTTT. Its protein product is CASSVFGQGSGNTIYF.

The genes are TRBV28 and TRBJ1-4, with 9 bases fitting TRBD1. Germline assignment: CDR1 MDHEN and CDR2 SYDVKM. The CDR3 runs 15 residues. J lost 1 base, V lost 10 bases, and 7 bases had no gene match. CDR3 coding DNA: TGTGCCACGATAACAGGGGGCGAAACTAATGAAAAACTGTTTTTT. The encoded protein is CATITGGETNEKLFF.

V and J are TRBV19 and TRBJ1-1; no clear D. The germline V gene encodes CDR1 LNHDA and CDR2 SQIVND (reference sequence). Trimming shortened V by 0 bases and J by 0 bases, and 8 bases separated the two germline ends. The CDR3 consists of 15 residues. DNA for the CDR3: TGTGCCAGTAGTATAGACCCGGGTATGAACACTGAAGCTTTCTTT. Its protein product is CASSIDPGMNTEAFF.

The chain has TRBV29-1 and TRBJ1-2; D ambiguous. V lost 3 bases and J lost 3, with 17 bases in between. CDR1 is SQVTM and CDR2 is ANQGSEA in the germline V gene. The CDR3 is 15 amino acids. This CDR3 is CSVDTARVGDYGYTF. The CDR3 region has the DNA TGCAGCGTTGATACGGCCCGGGTTGGTGACTATGGCTACACCTTC.

The genes are TRBV6-5 and TRBJ2-7; a possible D gene is TRBD2 (6 bases). Germline V lookup: CDR1 MNHEY, CDR2 SVGAGI. The CDR3 has 14 residues. With 0 bases removed from V and 3 bases from J, the gap between germline ends came to 9 bases. The CDR3 sequence: CASSYSEEGYEQYF. The CDR3 DNA reads as TGTGCCAGCAGTTACTCAGAGGAGGGCTACGAGCAGTACTTC.

The chain joins TRBV10-1 to TRBJ2-1; TRBD1 aligns across 7 bases. The CDR3 is 15 amino acids. Trimming at V came to 2 bases and at J to 3 bases, leaving 4 bases not matched to a gene. Germline CDR1 WNHNN, CDR2 SYGVQD (reference sequence). The CDR3 sequence: CASSEDRASYNEQFF. The CDR3 bases are TGCGCCAGCAGTGAGGACAGGGCAAGCTACAATGAGCAGTTCTTC.

This chain joins TRBV5-1 and TRBJ2-3; 9 nucleotides agree with TRBD1. In germline, CDR1 is SGHRS, CDR2 YFSETQ. Trimming at V came to 4 bases and at J to 8 bases, leaving 8 bases not matched to a gene. The CDR3 runs 14 residues. The CDR3 region is CASSPDRGEATQYF. The CDR3 DNA reads TGCGCCAGCAGCCCTGACAGGGGGGAGGCTACGCAGTATTTT.